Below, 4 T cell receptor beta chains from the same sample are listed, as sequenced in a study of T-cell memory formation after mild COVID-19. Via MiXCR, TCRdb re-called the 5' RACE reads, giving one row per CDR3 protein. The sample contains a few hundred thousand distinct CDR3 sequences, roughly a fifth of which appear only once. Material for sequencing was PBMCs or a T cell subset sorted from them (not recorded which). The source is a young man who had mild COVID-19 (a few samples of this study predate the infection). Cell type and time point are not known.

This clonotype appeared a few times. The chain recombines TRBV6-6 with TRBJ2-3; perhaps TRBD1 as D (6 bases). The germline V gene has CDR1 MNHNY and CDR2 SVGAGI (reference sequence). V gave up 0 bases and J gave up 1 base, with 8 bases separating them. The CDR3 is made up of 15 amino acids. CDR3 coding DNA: TGTGCCAGCAGTTACTCAAAGGGGGGCACAGATACGCAGTATTTT. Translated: CASSYSKGGTDTQYF.

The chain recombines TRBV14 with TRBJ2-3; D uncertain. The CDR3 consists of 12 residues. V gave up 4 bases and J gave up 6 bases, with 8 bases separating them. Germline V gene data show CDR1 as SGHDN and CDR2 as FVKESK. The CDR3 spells CASSPSPDTQYF. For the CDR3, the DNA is TGTGCCAGCAGCCCGTCGCCGGATACGCAGTATTTT.

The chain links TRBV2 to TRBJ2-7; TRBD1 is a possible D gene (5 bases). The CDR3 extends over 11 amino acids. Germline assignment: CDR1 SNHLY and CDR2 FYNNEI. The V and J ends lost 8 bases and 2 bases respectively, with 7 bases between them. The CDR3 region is CASQGTYEQYF. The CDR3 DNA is TGTGCCAGCCAGGGTACCTACGAGCAGTACTTC.

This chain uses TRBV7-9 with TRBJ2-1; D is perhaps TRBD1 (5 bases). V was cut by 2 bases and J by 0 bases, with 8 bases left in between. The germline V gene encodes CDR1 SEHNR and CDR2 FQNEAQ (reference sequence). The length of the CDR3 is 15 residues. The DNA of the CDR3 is TGTGCCAGCAGCTTATGGCAGGGCTCCTACAATGAGCAGTTCTTC. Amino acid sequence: CASSLWQGSYNEQFF.